The 14 T cell receptor beta chains below were found in one sample sequenced in a study of blood T cell repertoires in COVID-19. Here immunoSEQ multiplex PCR was the method, and the copy in TCRdb shows in-frame clones only, minus some. The sample holds around 240,000 clones, more than 80% seen once. Source material: PBMCs or T cells enriched from blood (not recorded which). The receptors derive from a middle-aged man who had been exposed to COVID-19.

This chain connects TRBV30 to TRBJ1-1; D call uncertain. Looked up from germline, CDR1 is GTSNPN and CDR2 is SVGIG (reference sequence). The ends were cut back, 3 bases at V and 1 base at J, with 21 bases in the middle. The CDR3 is 17 amino acids. The CDR3 nucleotides read TGTGCCTGGAGAGTGGTATGGACTCCCTGGGAGAACACTGAAGCTTTCTTT. Amino acid sequence: CAWRVVWTPWENTEAFF.

To note about this clone: Distinct nucleotide sequences in the sample also encode this CDR3. The chain employs TRBV5-1 and TRBJ2-3, with D tentatively TRBD1 (6 bases). Trimming removed 0 bases at V and 2 bases at J, with 7 bases between. This CDR3 spans 14 amino acids. Germline V gene data show CDR1 as SGHRS and CDR2 as YFSETQ. The CDR3 loop is CASSLGDNTDTQYF. CDR3 DNA: TGCGCCAGCAGCTTGGGGGACAACACAGATACGCAGTATTTT. The full variable domain, in which reference TRBV5-1 and TRBJ2-3 provide the parts outside the CDR3, is KAGVTQTPRYLIKTRGQQVTLSCSPISGHRSVSWYQQTPGQGLQFLFEYFSETQRNKGNFPGRFSGRQFSNSRSEMNVSTLELGDSALYLCASSLGDNTDTQYFGPGTRLTVL.

The chain carries TRBV29-1 and TRBJ1-1, with TRBD1 matching over 8 bases. The CDR3 has 13 residues. Germline CDR1 SQVTM, CDR2 ANQGSEA. The trim removed 4 bases at V and 7 bases at J, leaving 8 bases unmatched. The CDR3 coding sequence is TGCAGCGTTGCCGGACAGGGTGCCGGTGAAGCTTTCTTT. This encodes CSVAGQGAGEAFF.

The chain joins TRBV21-1 to TRBJ2-6; the table's D call, TRBD1, was not checked against the DNA. TRBV21-1 is deemed a pseudogene. The CDR3 extends over 17 amino acids. The CDR3 bases are TGTGCCAGCAGCCTCCCTCGCAGGGGTGCCGGGGCCAACGTCCTGACTTTC. Translation gives CASSLPRRGAGANVLTF.

The chain couples TRBV5-4 to TRBJ2-2; 8 bases map to TRBD2. Germline CDR1 is SGHNT and CDR2 is YYREEE (reference sequence). V shed 7 bases and J 2 bases; nucleotides not matched to a gene: 7. The CDR3 spans 15 residues. CDR3 in amino acids: CASATGGVNTGELFF. The CDR3 nucleotides read TGTGCCAGCGCAACGGGGGGGGTTAACACCGGGGAGCTGTTTTTT.

This chain links TRBV6-5 with TRBJ1-2, with a possible D match to TRBD1 (5 bases). Between the trimmed V and J ends, which lost 0 bases and 6 bases, there was a span of 11 bases. Germline CDR1 is MNHEY and CDR2 is SVGAGI. CDR3 length equals 14 residues. The CDR3 DNA reads as TGTGCCAGCAGTTACTCGTGGCAGGGCAATGGCTACACCTTC. Translating it yields CASSYSWQGNGYTF.

The rearrangement uses TRBV28 and TRBJ1-2; weak D call: TRBD1 (5 bases). This CDR3 has 14 residues. Germline CDR1 is MDHEN and CDR2 is SYDVKM. Trimming removed 5 bases at V and 4 bases at J, with 14 bases between. In DNA form, the CDR3 reads TGTGCCAGCAGTCACGAACGGGACTTCTATGGCTACACCTTC. Residues: CASSHERDFYGYTF.

V is TRBV28 and J is TRBJ1-5; unclear D gene. Germline V gene data show CDR1 as MDHEN and CDR2 as SYDVKM. The CDR3 runs 14 residues. Trimming pared 3 bases from V and 7 bases from J, leaving 13 bases between. CDR3 sequence (DNA): TGTGCCAGCAGTTTGGAGGGTTATGGACAGCCCCAGCATTTT. Translated: CASSLEGYGQPQHF.

The V and J genes are TRBV19 and TRBJ1-5, with TRBD1 as a possible D gene (5 bases). From germline, CDR1 is LNHDA and CDR2 SQIVND (reference sequence). This CDR3 comprises 16 residues. V dropped 7 bases and J dropped 4 bases, with 20 bases sitting between them. CDR3 DNA: TGTGCCAGTATACCCCGAGGCGGGGGACTAAATCAGCCCCAGCATTTT. Translated: CASIPRGGGLNQPQHF. Using reference TRBV19 and TRBJ1-5 for the parts outside the CDR3, the full variable domain is DGGITQSPKYLFRKEGQNVTLSCEQNLNHDAMYWYRQDPGQGLRLIYYSQIVNDFQKGDIAEGYSVSREKKESFPLTVTSAQKNPTAFYLCASIPRGGGLNQPQHFGDGTRLSIL.

The gene calls are TRBV3-1 (or the pseudogene TRBV3-2) and TRBJ2-1, with 12 positions matching TRBD1. The V and J ends lost 0 bases and 7 bases, in that order; junction bases with no gene match: 7. This CDR3 has 17 residues. Looked up from germline, CDR1 is LGHDT and CDR2 is YNNKEL (reference sequence). The CDR3: CASSQDHGTGGGNEQFF. CDR3 coding DNA: TGTGCCAGCAGCCAAGATCATGGGACAGGGGGCGGGAATGAGCAGTTCTTC.

The rearrangement uses TRBV30 and TRBJ2-2; TRBD2 agrees at 11 bases. J was trimmed by 6 bases and V by 0 bases; bases with no gene match: 3. CDR3 length equals 15 residues. Germline values: CDR1 GTSNPN, CDR2 SVGIG (reference sequence). The CDR3 is CAWSVTSGSPGELFF. CDR3 nucleotide sequence: TGTGCCTGGAGTGTAACTAGCGGGAGCCCCGGGGAGCTGTTTTTT.

In DNA, the CDR3 is TGTGCCAGCAGCTCGAGACTAGCGTTTACCTACAATGAGCAGTTCTTC. It codes for CASSSRLAFTYNEQFF. V usage is TRBV11-2 and J usage is TRBJ2-1; 8 nucleotides line up with TRBD2. The ends lost 4 bases at V and 2 bases at J; junction bases unmatched: 7. The CDR3 has 16 residues. The germline CDR1 and CDR2 sequences are SGHAT and FQNNGV.

This clone came up a few times. The chain combines TRBV9 with TRBJ1-3, with a weak D call TRBD1 (6 bases). Germline V gene lookup returns CDR1 SGDLS and CDR2 YYNGEE. The CDR3 is 14 amino acids. V lost 2 bases and J lost 3, with 9 bases in between. The chain's CDR3 is CASSVGQNGNTIYF. CDR3 bases: TGTGCCAGCAGCGTCGGACAGAATGGAAACACCATATATTTT.

The rearrangement joins TRBV2 to TRBJ2-1; D not certain. V was cut by 4 bases and J by 0 bases, with 10 bases left in between. This CDR3 has 15 amino acids. Germline V gives CDR1 SNHLY, CDR2 FYNNEI. CDR3 bases: TGTGCCAGCAGTGTGCAGGTTAGCTCCTACAATGAGCAGTTCTTC. Amino acids: CASSVQVSSYNEQFF. The complete variable domain, with remaining parts taken from reference TRBV2 and TRBJ2-1, reads EPEVTQTPSHQVTQMGQEVILRCVPISNHLYFYWYRQILGQKVEFLVSFYNNEISEKSEIFDDQFSVERPDGSNFTLKIRSTKLEDSAMYFCASSVQVSSYNEQFFGPGTRLTVL.